This record concerns one TCR beta chain sequence. RNA amounts of roughly 0.45 to 1 ug underwent reverse transcription with random hexamers. In TCRdb, the immunoSEQ multiplex PCR reads were re-called with MiXCR into one record per CDR3 protein. Here the sample spans 300,000 to 350,000 distinct CDR3 sequences, about 91% being singletons. The record originates from a study of CD8 T cells in Susac syndrome. TCR beta sequencing was performed on blood CD8+ and CD4+ T cells. This clonotype originated in a human donor with multiple sclerosis. The sequenced material came from CD4+ T cells from PBMCs.

The CDR3 loop reads CSARDSAYEQYF. The DNA for the CDR3 is TGCAGTGCTCGGGACTCCGCCTACGAGCAGTACTTC. J is TRBJ2-7 and V is TRBV20-1; weak D call: TRBD2 (6 bases). Germline V gene sequence: CDR1 DFQATT, CDR2 SNEGSKA (reference sequence). Trimming shortened V by 5 bases and J by 2 bases, and 10 bases separated the two germline ends. This CDR3 comprises 12 residues.